A selection of T cell receptor beta chains follows, all from one sample in a study of Tregs in tolerant kidney transplant recipients. Profiled with immunoSEQ multiplex PCR; TCRdb holds only in-frame clones, not every one. The sample gives 60,000 to 75,000 clones, approximately 83% of which show up once; around 1.9% is in the top ten. The source was Tregs from blood, collected before the transplant. The receptors were gathered from a human donor who received a combined kidney and bone marrow transplant. Both conserved end residues are part of each CDR3. D genes are given only for firm matches. Clone size is stated in some rows and not others, as once, few, many or a class when expanded.

TRBV5-1,TRBD1,TRBJ2-7,.,CASSYGQGTYEQYF,TGCGCCAGCAGTTACGGACAGGGAACCTACGAGCAGTACTTC
TRBV18,.,TRBJ1-1,.,CASSPDFSEAFF,TGTGCCAGCTCACCAGATTTTAGTGAAGCTTTCTTT
TRBV29-1,.,TRBJ2-3,.,CSVELGADTQYF,TGCAGCGTTGAGTTGGGGGCAGATACGCAGTATTTT
TRBV5-1,.,TRBJ2-1,.,CASSLGEYEQFF,TGCGCCAGCAGCTTGGGGGAGTATGAGCAGTTCTTC
TRBV6-6,TRBD1,TRBJ1-2,.,CASIMGQGVNYGYTF,TGTGCCAGCATCATGGGGCAGGGGGTAAACTATGGCTACACCTTC
TRBV18,.,TRBJ1-5,.,CASSPSRGTQPQHF,TGTGCCAGCTCACCCTCCAGGGGTACTCAGCCCCAGCATTTT
TRBV6-5,.,TRBJ1-4,.,CASSRQRGSLEKLFF,TGTGCCAGCAGCCGTCAACGGGGCTCTCTGGAAAAACTGTTTTTT
TRBV7-2,TRBD2,TRBJ2-1,.,CASERGRKSSYNEQFF,TGTGCCAGCGAGCGGGGGCGTAAGAGCTCCTACAATGAGCAGTTCTTC
TRBV18,.,TRBJ2-7,.,CASSQGTRGARNEQYF,TGTGCCAGCTCACAAGGTACAAGAGGGGCAAGGAACGAGCAGTACTTC
TRBV10-3,.,TRBJ2-6,few,CATQGAGANVLTF,TGTGCCACACAGGGTGCCGGGGCCAACGTCCTGACTTTC
TRBV5-1,.,TRBJ1-3,once,CASSPGTVSGNTIYF,TGCGCCAGCAGCCCCGGGACTGTCTCTGGAAACACCATATATTTT
TRBV6-5,TRBD1,TRBJ1-5,.,CASRRTGDYQPQHF,TGTGCCAGCAGAAGGACAGGGGACTATCAGCCCCAGCATTTT
TRBV30,.,TRBJ1-3,once,CAWSVLAYRGNTIYF,TGTGCCTGGAGTGTACTGGCCTACCGGGGAAACACCATATATTTT
TRBV7-9,TRBD2,TRBJ2-1,.,CASSVRRGNSYNEQFF,TGTGCCAGCAGCGTCAGGCGGGGGAACTCCTACAATGAGCAGTTCTTC
TRBV7-9,.,TRBJ2-4,.,CASSRGRESNIQYF,TGTGCCAGCAGCCGCGGCCGGGAATCAAACATTCAGTACTTC
TRBV10-2,.,TRBJ1-2,.,CASSDPESYGYTF,TGCGCCAGCAGTGACCCGGAGTCCTATGGCTACACCTTC
TRBV5-1,.,TRBJ2-2,.,CASMGRANTGELFF,TGCGCCAGCATGGGAAGAGCGAACACCGGGGAGCTGTTTTTT
TRBV2,.,TRBJ2-5,.,CASMAGREETQYF,TGTGCCAGCATGGCTGGCAGGGAAGAGACCCAGTACTTC
TRBV13,.,TRBJ1-1,once,CASSFGQNTEAFF,TGTGCCAGCAGCTTCGGACAGAACACTGAAGCTTTCTTT
TRBV11-1,.,TRBJ1-6,few,CASSLGGLNSPLHF,TGTGCCAGCAGCTTAGGAGGGCTTAATTCACCCCTCCACTTT
TRBV4-2,TRBD1,TRBJ2-7,.,CASSQDRGQGYEQYF,TGTGCCAGCAGCCAAGACAGGGGGCAAGGGTACGAGCAGTACTTC
TRBV6-5,.,TRBJ2-7,once,CASTQWSGREDEQYF,TGTGCCAGCACGCAATGGTCGGGGAGAGAGGACGAGCAGTACTTC
TRBV5-4,TRBD1,TRBJ2-7,.,CASRREQGASYEQYF,TGTGCCAGCAGACGGGAACAGGGGGCGTCCTACGAGCAGTACTTC
TRBV7-2,TRBD1,TRBJ2-2,.,CASSPRQGAGELFF,TGTGCCAGCAGCCCCCGCCAGGGGGCCGGGGAGCTGTTTTTT
TRBV7-2,.,TRBJ2-7,.,CASSLMFHEQYF,TGTGCCAGCAGCTTAATGTTCCACGAGCAGTACTTC
TRBV11-3,.,TRBJ2-1,.,CASSQDRGEQFF,TGTGCCAGCAGCCAAGACCGGGGTGAGCAGTTCTTC
TRBV10-2,TRBD1,TRBJ2-7,.,CASRDRAYEQYF,TGCGCCAGCAGGGACAGGGCCTACGAGCAGTACTTC
TRBV5-6,TRBD2,TRBJ2-1,.,CASSPRLALPFF,TGTGCCAGCAGCCCCCGACTAGCGCTACCGTTCTTC
TRBV5-1,TRBD1,TRBJ2-1,.,CASSGGQTKYNEQFF,TGCGCCAGCAGCGGGGGACAGACAAAATACAATGAGCAGTTCTTC
TRBV10-1,.,TRBJ2-3,few,CASSDPGDTQYF,TGCGCCAGCAGTGACCCGGGTGATACGCAGTATTTT
TRBV6-5,.,TRBJ2-5,.,CASSGTTETQYF,TGTGCCAGCAGCGGGACCACAGAGACCCAGTACTTC
TRBV14,.,TRBJ1-2,.,CASRGSPNYGYTF,TGTGCCAGCAGGGGAAGTCCTAACTATGGCTACACCTTC
TRBV19,.,TRBJ2-4,.,CASSAPGAKNIQYF,TGTGCCAGTAGTGCCCCGGGAGCGAAAAACATTCAGTACTTC
TRBV5-4,.,TRBJ2-1,.,CASSLGAGGYNEQFF,TGTGCCAGCAGCTTGGGGGCCGGAGGATACAATGAGCAGTTCTTC
TRBV6-5,TRBD1,TRBJ2-2,few,CASSYIRAGGAGELFF,TGTGCCAGCAGTTACATTCGGGCAGGGGGTGCCGGGGAGCTGTTTTTT
TRBV5-1,.,TRBJ1-5,.,CASSLTQAGTQHF,TGCGCCAGCAGCTTGACCCAAGCCGGGACCCAGCATTTT
TRBV18,TRBD1,TRBJ1-5,.,CASSQRQGEPQHF,TGTGCCAGCTCACAGAGACAGGGTGAGCCCCAGCATTTT
TRBV6-5,.,TRBJ2-1,.,CASSEWRGEQFF,TGTGCCAGCAGTGAGTGGCGAGGTGAGCAGTTCTTC
TRBV10-2,.,TRBJ1-1,.,CASSEMVYSEAFF,TGCGCCAGCAGTGAGATGGTTTACTCTGAAGCTTTCTTT
TRBV11-2,TRBD1,TRBJ2-7,.,CASSSGTGGLLGYEQYF,TGTGCCAGCAGCTCCGGGACAGGGGGTCTCCTAGGCTACGAGCAGTACTTC
TRBV11-2,TRBD1,TRBJ2-1,once,CASSYRGWYNEQFF,TGTGCCAGCAGCTACAGGGGGTGGTACAATGAGCAGTTCTTC
TRBV6-1,TRBD2,TRBJ2-2,.,CASRLGLAGTGELFF,TGTGCCAGCAGGCTCGGACTAGCGGGCACCGGGGAGCTGTTTTTT
TRBV10-2,.,TRBJ2-1,.,CASSESLGLRYQYEQFF,TGCGCCAGCAGTGAGTCATTGGGACTCAGGTACCAGTACGAGCAGTTCTTC
TRBV7-9,TRBD1,TRBJ1-1,.,CASSFQGAFSIPFF,TGTGCCAGCAGCTTTCAGGGGGCGTTCTCTATACCTTTCTTT
TRBV5-1,.,TRBJ2-6,once,CASSSGPGANVLTF,TGCGCCAGCAGCTCGGGTCCGGGGGCCAACGTCCTGACTTTC
TRBV5-6,.,TRBJ1-1,.,CASSLNPRSGGPWATEAFF,TGTGCCAGCAGCTTGAACCCACGGAGCGGGGGGCCGTGGGCAACTGAAGCTTTCTTT
TRBV14,TRBD2,TRBJ2-6,once,CASSQGGTTGANVLTF,TGTGCCAGCAGCCAGGGGGGGACTACTGGGGCCAACGTCCTGACTTTC
TRBV7-9,.,TRBJ2-7,.,CASSLGETEQYF,TGTGCCAGCAGCTTGGGGGAGACCGAGCAGTACTTC
TRBV11-2,.,TRBJ1-1,.,CASSPPGGEAFF,TGTGCCAGCAGCCCCCCCGGTGGTGAAGCTTTCTTT
TRBV5-1,.,TRBJ2-3,.,CASSLGRQAASTDTQYF,TGCGCCAGCAGCTTGGGGCGACAGGCCGCGAGCACAGATACGCAGTATTTT
TRBV11-2,TRBD1,TRBJ2-7,once,CASSRGPGAGQALAEQYF,TGTGCCAGCAGCCGGGGGCCGGGCGCGGGACAGGCTTTGGCCGAGCAGTACTTC
TRBV19,.,TRBJ2-5,.,CASGPPKAETQYF,TGTGCCAGTGGGCCTCCAAAGGCCGAGACCCAGTACTTC
TRBV19,TRBD1,TRBJ1-1,.,CASSQTGGGNTEAFF,TGTGCCAGTAGCCAGACAGGGGGCGGAAACACTGAAGCTTTCTTT
TRBV6-1,.,TRBJ1-2,.,CASSEVSLSGNYGYTF,TGTGCCAGCAGTGAGGTCTCCCTCTCAGGGAACTATGGCTACACCTTC
TRBV7-9,.,TRBJ1-4,.,CASSLGTVNEKLFF,TGTGCCAGCAGCTTAGGGACAGTTAATGAAAAACTGTTTTTT
TRBV28,.,TRBJ2-7,.,CASSLYSYEQYF,TGTGCCAGCAGTTTGTACTCCTACGAGCAGTACTTC
TRBV30,.,TRBJ2-4,.,CAWSSGELAKNIQYF,TGTGCCTGGAGTTCCGGGGAACTAGCCAAAAACATTCAGTACTTC
TRBV21-1,.,TRBJ2-7,.,CASSGWDYRSGISSYEQYF,TGTGCCAGCAGCGGATGGGACTACCGTAGCGGGATAAGCTCCTACGAGCAGTACTTC
TRBV7-2,.,TRBJ2-2,.,CASSLVGLGGTGELFF,TGTGCCAGCAGCTTAGTGGGATTAGGGGGCACCGGGGAGCTGTTTTTT
TRBV9,TRBD2,TRBJ2-1,.,CASSAAPSGSRNEQFF,TGTGCCAGCAGCGCCGCGCCCAGCGGGAGTAGGAATGAGCAGTTCTTC